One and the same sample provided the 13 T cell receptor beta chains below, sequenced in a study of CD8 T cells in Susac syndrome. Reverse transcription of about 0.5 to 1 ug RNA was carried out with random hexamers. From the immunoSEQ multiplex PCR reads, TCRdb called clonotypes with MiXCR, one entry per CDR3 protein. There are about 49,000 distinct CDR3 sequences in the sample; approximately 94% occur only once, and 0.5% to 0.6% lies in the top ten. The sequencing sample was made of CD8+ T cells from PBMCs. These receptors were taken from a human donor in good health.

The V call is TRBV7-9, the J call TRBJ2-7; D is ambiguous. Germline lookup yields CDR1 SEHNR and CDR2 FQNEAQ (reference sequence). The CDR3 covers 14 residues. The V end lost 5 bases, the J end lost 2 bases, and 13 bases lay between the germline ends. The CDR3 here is CASSPPMDTYEQYF. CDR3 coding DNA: TGTGCCAGCAGCCCTCCTATGGATACCTACGAGCAGTACTTC.

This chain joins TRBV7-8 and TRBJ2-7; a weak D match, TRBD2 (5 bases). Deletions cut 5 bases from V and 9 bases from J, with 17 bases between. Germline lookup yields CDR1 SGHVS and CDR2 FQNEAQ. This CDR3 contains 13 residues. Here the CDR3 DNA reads TGTGCCAGCAGCCCGGGGTCCGCCGTAGGGCAGTACTTC. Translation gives CASSPGSAVGQYF.

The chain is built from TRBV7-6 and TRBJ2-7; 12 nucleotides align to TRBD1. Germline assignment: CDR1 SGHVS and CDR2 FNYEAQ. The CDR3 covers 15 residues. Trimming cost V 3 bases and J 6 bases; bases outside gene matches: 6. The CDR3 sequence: CASSFPGTGGGEQYF. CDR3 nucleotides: TGTGCCAGCAGCTTCCCCGGGACAGGGGGCGGCGAGCAGTACTTC.

In nucleotides, the CDR3 is TGTGCCAGCAGTTACTCGACGGAGGACCTCGATCTCCAGTACCAAGAGACCCAGTACTTC. As protein: CASSYSTEDLDLQYQETQYF. The chain is built from TRBV6-2 or TRBV6-3 and TRBJ2-5; tentative D call: TRBD2 (5 bases). Trimming removed 0 bases at V and 0 bases at J, with 23 bases between. CDR1 is MNHEY, CDR2 SVGEGT, per germline. This CDR3 spans 20 amino acids.

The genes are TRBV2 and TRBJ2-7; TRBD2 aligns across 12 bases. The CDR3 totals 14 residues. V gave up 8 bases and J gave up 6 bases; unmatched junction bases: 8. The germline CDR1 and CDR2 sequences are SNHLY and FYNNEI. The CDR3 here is CASRQTSGSGEQYF. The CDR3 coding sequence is TGTGCCAGCCGACAGACTAGCGGGAGTGGCGAGCAGTACTTC.

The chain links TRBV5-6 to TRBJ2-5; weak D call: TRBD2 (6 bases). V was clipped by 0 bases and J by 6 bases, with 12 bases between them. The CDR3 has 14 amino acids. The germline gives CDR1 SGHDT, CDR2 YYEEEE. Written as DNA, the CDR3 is TGTGCCAGCAGCTTGGCGGCGGGACGAAAGACCCAGTACTTC. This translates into CASSLAAGRKTQYF.

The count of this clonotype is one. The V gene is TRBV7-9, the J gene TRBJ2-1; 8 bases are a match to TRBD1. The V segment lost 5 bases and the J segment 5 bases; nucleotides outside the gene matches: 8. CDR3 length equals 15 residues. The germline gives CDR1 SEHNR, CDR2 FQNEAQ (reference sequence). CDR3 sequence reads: CASSPGQGRHNEQFF. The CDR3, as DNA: TGTGCCAGCAGCCCCGGACAGGGCCGTCACAATGAGCAGTTCTTC.

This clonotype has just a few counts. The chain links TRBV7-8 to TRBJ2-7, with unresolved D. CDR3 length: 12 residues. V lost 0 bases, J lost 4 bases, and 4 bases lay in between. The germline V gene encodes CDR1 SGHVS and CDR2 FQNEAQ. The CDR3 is CASSLAFYEQYF. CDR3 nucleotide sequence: TGTGCCAGCAGCTTAGCCTTTTACGAGCAGTACTTC.

The CDR3 DNA sequence: TGTGCCAGCAGCCCCGGACAGAGACGGACTGAAGCTTTCTTT. It translates to CASSPGQRRTEAFF. The chain is built from TRBV9 and TRBJ1-1, with D perhaps matching TRBD1 (6 bases). The CDR3 consists of 14 residues. Germline assignment: CDR1 SGDLS and CDR2 YYNGEE. V was shortened by 4 bases and J by 5 bases, with 15 bases between the two germline ends.

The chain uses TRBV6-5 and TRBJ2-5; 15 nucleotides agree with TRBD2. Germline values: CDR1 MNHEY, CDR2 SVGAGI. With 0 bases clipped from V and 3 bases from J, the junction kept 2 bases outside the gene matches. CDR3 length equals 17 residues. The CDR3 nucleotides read TGTGCCAGCAGTTACTCCGGACTAGCGGGAGGGGAAGAGACCCAGTACTTC. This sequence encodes CASSYSGLAGGEETQYF.

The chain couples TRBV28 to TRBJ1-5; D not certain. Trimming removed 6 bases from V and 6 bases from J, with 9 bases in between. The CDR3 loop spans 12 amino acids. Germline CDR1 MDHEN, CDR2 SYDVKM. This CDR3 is CASRGGGQPQHF. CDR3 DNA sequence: TGTGCCAGCAGGGGTGGAGGTCAGCCCCAGCATTTT.

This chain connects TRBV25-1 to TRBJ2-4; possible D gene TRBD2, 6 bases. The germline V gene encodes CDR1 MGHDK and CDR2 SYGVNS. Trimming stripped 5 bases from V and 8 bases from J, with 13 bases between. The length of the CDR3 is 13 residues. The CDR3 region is CASSKIPGDIQYF. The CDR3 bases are TGTGCCAGCAGTAAGATCCCGGGGGACATTCAGTACTTC.

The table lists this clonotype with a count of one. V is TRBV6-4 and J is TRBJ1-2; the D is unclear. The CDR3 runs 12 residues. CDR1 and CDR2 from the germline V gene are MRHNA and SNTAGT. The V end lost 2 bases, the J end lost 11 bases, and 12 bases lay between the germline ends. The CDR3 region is CASSDGLERYTF. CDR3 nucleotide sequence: TGTGCCAGCAGTGACGGGCTGGAAAGGTACACCTTC.